The subject of this entry is one T cell receptor delta chain. Taking its sample share into account, this clone is medium-sized (0.01 to 0.1%). What antigen it recognizes has not been identified. Within one base of it there is no much larger clone, and no base qualities were kept. From V the trimming removes 2 bases and from J it removes 0 bases, while the gene matches leave 27 bases of the junction unaccounted for. CDR1 is given as TSWWSYY and CDR2 as QGS, both from the germline V gene. Inclusive of the bounding cysteine and phenylalanine, the CDR3 is 25 residues long. This entry keeps only the CDR3 DNA: 75 bases, framed from base 1. Pregnant women getting prenatal care were recruited in Kampala, Uganda, and their infants were enrolled; maternal HIV status had to be documented. Weekly visits were made to families, and infant clinical information, oral swabs and peripheral blood were collected beginning at 6 weeks of age and every 4 months thereafter. Blood was drawn into heparin tubes, and PBMC were separated by Ficoll-Paque density gradient centrifugation and then cryopreserved.

Libraries came from RT-PCR. To generate TCR cDNA, PBMC RNA underwent reverse transcription with SuperScript II using gamma-chain- and delta-chain-specific primers. The cDNA was purified with AMPure XP beads, then amplified and indexed with Illumina adapters using the Nextera XT Index Kit. Sequencing of the gammadelta TCR libraries was done on an Illumina MiSeq using a V2 300-cycle kit. Turning to the authors' computational methods: Using MiXCR v2.1.12, CDR3 sequences were assembled, and reads were mapped onto D, J and V genes obtained from GenBank. VDJtools v1.2.1 was used to analyze the repertoires of the CDR3 clonotypes. Clones were re-identified by TCRdb from the public reads with CATT, and rows with the same DNA were merged. The V and J calls and clone size are TCRdb's, not the authors'. The sample includes about 1,400 delta-chain clones, with less than 9% observed a single time. The ten largest clonotypes hold under 10% of the sample.

This entry belongs to a study of delta chains in infants with herpesvirus infections (dated by TCRdb to 2021 to 2023). Background for the entire study: To characterize gammadelta T cell responses to primary cytomegalovirus (CMV) infection, researchers prospectively followed a birth cohort of Ugandan infants starting at birth. Using PBMC, gammadelta TCRs were sequenced for over 15 CMV-infected infants, one of whom was congenitally infected, and for under 10 CMV-uninfected infants who had enough sample available. The previously published Belgian fetal and cord blood gammadelta TCR data were not generated in this cohort and were added only for comparison. Infant blood samples fell into approximate age groups of 1.5, 4, 8 and 12 months. The study searched for a public fetal Vdelta1/Vgamma8 gammadelta TCR clonotype in infants who acquired CMV infection after birth. The paper's findings and limits, for the study overall: The public clonotype might still be present below the detection limit in CMV-uninfected infants. A small sample size and the lack of race- or environment-matched controls were noted by the authors, because CMV is acquired by nearly all Ugandans before adulthood. Of roughly 19 CMV-infected infants, several carried the public Vdelta1 clonotype: the congenitally infected infant plus three who were infected postnatally before 120 days of age. Detection of the public clonotype was limited to the first time point after infection, and the public clonotype was not found in uninfected infants or in infants infected after 120 days. Public-clonotype frequency among Vdelta1 cells appeared to correlate inversely with age at infection and decayed rapidly, seemingly not persisting beyond approximately eight weeks.

The sequencing used peripheral blood, collected at time point 1 of longitudinal follow-up. The chain is made from TRDV1 and TRDJ1; TRDD3 fits 13 bases in the junction. This TCR was recovered from a human donor who was a Ugandan infant, either HIV-exposed or HIV-unexposed (not recorded which). The nucleotide sequence is TGTGCTCTTGGGGAAAATCCCAACTCGCGGTCAGATTCACTGGGGGATACGGGGTACACCGATAAACTCATCTTT. It translates as CALGENPNSRSDSLGDTGYTDKLIF.